This entry lists 32 T cell receptor beta chains sequenced from one sample in a study of regulatory T cells in long-lasting Graves disease. Arm-PCR of CDR3 regions and iRepertoire HTBI primers were used to build TCR beta libraries. Using its own MiXCR run on the multiplex PCR reads, TCRdb lists one record per CDR3 protein. The sample lists hundreds of thousands of distinct CDR3 sequences, roughly 16% seen once, with about 20% in the top ten. The time point is: newly diagnosed GD, antithyroid drugs for less than 3 months. From RNA extracted from PBMCs, the TCR library was made. A further study also used this sample, focusing on T cells in Graves' hyperthyroidism and ophthalmopathy.

Material: peripheral blood mononuclear cells (PBMCs), obtained at new diagnosis, from a patient treated with antithyroid drugs. Receptor source: a woman in her 30s with Graves disease.

The sample holds a few counts of this clonotype. This chain connects TRBV9 to TRBJ2-1; D possibly corresponds to TRBD2 (6 bases). Trimming took off 0 bases at V and 5 bases at J, with 15 bases between the two ends. Germline loops: CDR1 SGDLS, CDR2 YYNGEE. The CDR3 is 16 residues long. The CDR3 coding sequence is TGTGCCAGCAGCGTAGCCACGGGGACTCGGGACAATGAGCAGTTCTTC. It yields the protein CASSVATGTRDNEQFF.

J is TRBJ2-3 and V is TRBV20-1, with D perhaps matching TRBD2 (6 bases). The germline gives CDR1 DFQATT, CDR2 SNEGSKA (reference sequence). Trimming removed 7 bases from V and 0 bases from J, with 8 bases in between. The CDR3 is 12 residues long. The CDR3 region is CSDGTSTDTQYF. The CDR3 DNA follows: TGCAGTGACGGGACTAGCACAGATACGCAGTATTTT.

This clonotype was seen ten or more times. The chain uses TRBV9 and TRBJ2-5; TRBD1 is a possible D gene (5 bases). This CDR3 spans 15 amino acids. V lost 0 bases and J lost 5, with 14 bases in between. CDR1 is SGDLS and CDR2 is YYNGEE in the germline V gene. CDR3 in DNA: TGTGCCAGCAGCGTAGAGGGGATGGAGTATGAGACCCAGTACTTC. This encodes CASSVEGMEYETQYF.

This clonotype was counted a few times. The chain employs TRBV5-1 and TRBJ2-1, with D maybe TRBD2 (5 bases). Trimming cost V 2 bases and J 6 bases, with 15 bases left between them. This CDR3 is 15 amino acids long. Germline CDR1 is SGHRS and CDR2 is YFSETQ. CDR3 in DNA: TGCGCCAGCAGCTTACCGGGTTCCCGGGGCAATGAGCAGTTCTTC. It specifies CASSLPGSRGNEQFF.

V gene TRBV7-2 combines with J gene TRBJ1-2, with D unresolved. V shed 3 bases and J shed 8 bases, with 19 bases lying between them. The CDR3 consists of 15 residues. Germline V gives CDR1 SGHTA, CDR2 FQGNSA. The CDR3 DNA reads TGTGCCAGCAGCTTCAGCCCCGCCGGCGAGACGGGCTACACCTTC. This sequence encodes CASSFSPAGETGYTF.

There are many counts of this clonotype. The genes are TRBV6-2 or TRBV6-3 and TRBJ2-1, with 8 positions matching TRBD1. The junction had 6 bases not matched to a gene; V was cut back by 4 bases and J by 4 bases. CDR1 and CDR2 (germline): MNHEY, SVGEGT. CDR3 length: 15 residues. Here the CDR3 reads CASSSDRGPYNEQFF. The CDR3 coding sequence is TGTGCCAGCAGTTCCGACAGGGGCCCTTACAATGAGCAGTTCTTC.

This clonotype was detected a few times. This rearrangement joins TRBV20-1 to TRBJ1-2, with 7 bases that match TRBD1. Trimming cost V 0 bases and J 4 bases; bases outside gene matches: 2. The germline V gene encodes CDR1 DFQATT and CDR2 SNEGSKA (reference sequence). The CDR3 is 13 residues long. This chain's CDR3 is CSARDDRAYGYTF. The CDR3 DNA reads as TGCAGTGCTAGAGACGACAGGGCCTATGGCTACACCTTC.

This clonotype was found a few times. The rearrangement uses TRBV19 and TRBJ1-5; 7 bases agree with TRBD1. The germline gives CDR1 LNHDA, CDR2 SQIVND (reference sequence). This CDR3 contains 16 residues. The trim removed 3 bases at V and 6 bases at J, leaving 11 bases unmatched. CDR3 protein: CASSIYGTANRQPQHF. CDR3 coding DNA: TGTGCCAGTAGTATTTACGGGACAGCAAATCGTCAGCCCCAGCATTTT. Full variable domain (rest looked up from reference TRBV19 and TRBJ1-5): DGGITQSPKYLFRKEGQNVTLSCEQNLNHDAMYWYRQDPGQGLRLIYYSQIVNDFQKGDIAEGYSVSREKKESFPLTVTSAQKNPTAFYLCASSIYGTANRQPQHFGDGTRLSIL.

This clonotype was detected ten times or more. The chain has TRBV29-1 and TRBJ1-1; perhaps TRBD1 as D (5 bases). The V gene lost 5 bases and the J gene lost 1 base, with 8 bases spanning the gap. The CDR3 has 12 amino acids. Germline lookup yields CDR1 SQVTM and CDR2 ANQGSEA. CDR3 nucleotide sequence: TGCAGCGTTACCCAGGGGAACACTGAAGCTTTCTTT. Translated: CSVTQGNTEAFF.

The chain recombines TRBV6-1 with TRBJ1-1; possible D gene TRBD1, 5 bases. Germline V lookup: CDR1 MNHNS, CDR2 SASEGT. The V end lost 5 bases, the J end lost 5 bases, and 15 bases lay between the germline ends. This CDR3 spans 14 amino acids. This CDR3 is CASSQSGGLTEAFF. Written as DNA, the CDR3 is TGTGCCAGCAGTCAAAGCGGGGGTTTGACTGAAGCTTTCTTT.

This clonotype has ten or more counts. The rearrangement joins TRBV6-1 to TRBJ2-1, with D unresolved. From germline, CDR1 is MNHNS and CDR2 SASEGT. The CDR3 is 12 amino acids. Trimming took 8 bases from V and 10 from J, leaving 15 bases between them. The CDR3 bases are TGTGCCAGCGGCAAGACTTCCGGAGAGCAGTTCTTC. Protein sequence: CASGKTSGEQFF.

This clonotype was picked up many times. The rearrangement uses TRBV6-1 and TRBJ2-7; no definite D call. This CDR3 is 14 amino acids long. V shed 1 base and J shed 0 bases, with 7 bases lying between them. Germline-derived CDR1 and CDR2 are MNHNS and SASEGT. In DNA, the CDR3 is TGTGCCAGCAGTGAAGAGGCACCCTCCTACGAGCAGTACTTC. Translating it yields CASSEEAPSYEQYF.

This clonotype was observed a single time. A much larger clonotype is one base distant, so this may be a read error. V is TRBV28 and J is TRBJ1-5; D is undetermined. CDR1 is MDHEN and CDR2 is SYDVKM in the germline V gene. This CDR3 contains 14 residues. Between the trimmed V and J ends, which lost 5 bases and 3 bases, there was a span of 11 bases. The CDR3 protein is CASSPYGDNQPQHF. CDR3 nucleotide sequence: TGTGCCAGCAGTCCATACGGGGACAATCAGCCCCAGCATTTT.

This clonotype was recorded many times. This rearrangement joins TRBV27 to TRBJ1-1; weak D call: TRBD1 (6 bases). Germline V gene lookup returns CDR1 MNHEY and CDR2 SMNVEV (reference sequence). The CDR3 contains 14 residues. The V end was cut by 7 bases, the J end by 1 base, with 13 bases between. The CDR3 loop reads CASTRRGANTEAFF. DNA for the CDR3: TGTGCCAGCACCCGACGGGGGGCGAACACTGAAGCTTTCTTT.

This clonotype occurred many times. The chain recombines TRBV29-1 with TRBJ2-3; D call uncertain. V dropped 6 bases and J dropped 2 bases, with 12 bases sitting between them. This CDR3 contains 13 residues. Looked up from germline, CDR1 is SQVTM and CDR2 is ANQGSEA. CDR3 protein: CSVLADDTDTQYF. Here the CDR3 DNA reads TGCAGCGTCCTGGCGGACGACACAGATACGCAGTATTTT.

This clonotype was detected many times. The chain uses TRBV2 and TRBJ2-7, with D perhaps TRBD2 (5 bases). In germline, CDR1 is SNHLY, CDR2 FYNNEI. Trimming took off 8 bases at V and 6 bases at J, with 5 bases between the two ends. The CDR3 contains 9 residues. CDR3 in DNA: TGTGCCAGCGGGAGCGAGCAGTACTTC. Its protein product is CASGSEQYF. Based on the CDR3 plus reference TRBV2 and TRBJ2-7, the full variable domain is EPEVTQTPSHQVTQMGQEVILRCVPISNHLYFYWYRQILGQKVEFLVSFYNNEISEKSEIFDDQFSVERPDGSNFTLKIRSTKLEDSAMYFCASGSEQYFGPGTRLTVT.

There are a few counts of this clonotype. V and J are TRBV20-1 and TRBJ1-5; D unresolved. V gave up 3 bases and J gave up 1 base, with 19 bases separating them. This CDR3 contains 17 residues. Germline CDR1 DFQATT, CDR2 SNEGSKA (reference sequence). The DNA of the CDR3 is TGCAGTGCTAGGCCCGCCTTACAAGGCCGAAGCAATCAGCCCCAGCATTTT. This translates into CSARPALQGRSNQPQHF.

In its sample, this clonotype was seen many times. The chain couples TRBV11-2 to TRBJ1-6; tentative D call: TRBD1 (5 bases). Trimming took off 2 bases at V and 7 bases at J, with 12 bases between the two ends. Germline V lookup: CDR1 SGHAT, CDR2 FQNNGV. The CDR3 is made up of 15 amino acids. CDR3 region: CASSLIQGGNSPLHF. DNA for the CDR3: TGTGCCAGCAGCTTAATCCAGGGTGGGAATTCACCCCTCCACTTT.

The rearrangement uses TRBV7-3 and TRBJ2-3; 7 bases map to TRBD2. V dropped 2 bases and J dropped 3; count of bases not matched to a gene: 8. This CDR3 has 16 residues. Germline V gene data show CDR1 as SGHTA and CDR2 as FQGTGA. In DNA form, the CDR3 reads TGTGCCAGCAGCTTAGGGGACTACCCCGCTACAGATACGCAGTATTTT. Amino acids: CASSLGDYPATDTQYF.

In this sample, this clonotype turned up many times. This rearrangement joins TRBV5-1 to TRBJ2-3; TRBD1 aligns across 9 bases. The CDR3 consists of 14 residues. Germline CDR1 SGHRS, CDR2 YFSETQ. V gave up 3 bases and J gave up 4 bases; unmatched junction bases: 3. The CDR3 protein is CASSSGQGSDTQYF. For the CDR3, the DNA is TGCGCCAGCAGCTCGGGACAGGGATCAGATACGCAGTATTTT.

This clonotype was counted between two and nine times. The chain links TRBV2 to TRBJ2-1; D tentatively fits TRBD1 or TRBD2 (5 bases each). Germline lookup yields CDR1 SNHLY and CDR2 FYNNEI. The CDR3 is 13 amino acids. The V gene lost 4 bases and the J gene lost 9 bases, with 13 bases spanning the gap. Here the CDR3 reads CASSGGGSAEQFF. The CDR3 DNA reads as TGTGCCAGCAGTGGTGGGGGTAGCGCTGAGCAGTTCTTC.

The rearrangement links TRBV7-9 to TRBJ1-6, with TRBD1 matching 11 bases. There are 15 residues in the CDR3. V shed 5 bases, J shed 10 bases, and the junction held 7 bases outside the gene matches. Per the germline V gene, CDR1 is SEHNR and CDR2 is FQNEAQ (reference sequence). The CDR3 coding sequence is TGTGCCAGCAGCCCTCCCGGGACAGGGGGATCACCCCTCCACTTT. This gives the protein CASSPPGTGGSPLHF. Complete variable domain (other parts from reference TRBV7-9 and TRBJ1-6): DTGVSQNPRHKITKRGQNVTFRCDPISEHNRLYWYRQTLGQGPEFLTYFQNEAQLEKSRLLSDRFSAERPKGSFSTLEIQRTEQGDSAMYLCASSPPGTGGSPLHFGNGTRLTVT.

This clonotype was counted many times. DNA for the CDR3: TGTGCCAGCAGTGAACTTTTATACGGCGACACCATATATTTT. This encodes CASSELLYGDTIYF. This chain connects TRBV2 to TRBJ1-3; D unresolved. The V gene lost 2 bases and the J gene lost 8 bases, with 13 bases spanning the gap. Germline loops: CDR1 SNHLY, CDR2 FYNNEI. There are 14 residues in the CDR3.

This clonotype was recorded many times. The chain links TRBV20-1 to TRBJ1-4; possible D gene TRBD1, 6 bases. Germline V gives CDR1 DFQATT, CDR2 SNEGSKA (reference sequence). V was trimmed by 5 bases and J by 8 bases, leaving 21 bases between them. The CDR3 loop spans 15 amino acids. The CDR3: CSAVRLGASVEKLFF. As DNA, the CDR3 is TGCAGTGCTGTAAGACTGGGGGCTTCAGTGGAAAAACTGTTTTTT.

This clonotype was counted many times. CDR3 nucleotide sequence: TGTGCCAGCAGCCCTGAACAGGGGCCATCTGGAAACACCATATATTTT. Amino acid sequence: CASSPEQGPSGNTIYF. V gene TRBV7-9 combines with J gene TRBJ1-3, with TRBD1 identical over 7 bases. The CDR3 is 16 amino acids. The germline CDR1 and CDR2 sequences are SEHNR and FQNEAQ (reference sequence). J lost 1 base, V lost 5 bases, and 8 bases had no gene match.

This clonotype was picked up a small number of times. This sequence may be a read error, since a much larger clone differs from it by one base. V is TRBV7-2 and J is TRBJ2-7; TRBD2 aligns across 15 bases. The germline V gene encodes CDR1 SGHTA and CDR2 FQGNSA. CDR3 length: 16 amino acids. CDR3 DNA sequence: TGTGCCGGCAGCTTACGCGGGACTAGCGGGGGGTACGAGCAGTACTTC. It translates to CAGSLRGTSGGYEQYF.

At least ten counts were recorded for this clonotype. The chain has TRBV24-1 and TRBJ2-7, with D possibly being TRBD2 (6 bases). The CDR3 totals 15 residues. Germline assignment: CDR1 KGHDR and CDR2 SFDVKD. Trimming left V 4 bases short and J 1 base short, with 13 bases between. CDR3 coding DNA: TGTGCCACCAGTGACTCAGGGACTGCGTCCTACGAGCAGTACTTC. Its translation: CATSDSGTASYEQYF.

The genes are TRBV6-1 and TRBJ2-7, with 11 bases that match TRBD2. The CDR3 loop spans 16 amino acids. Germline V gene data show CDR1 as MNHNS and CDR2 as SASEGT. J was trimmed by 7 bases and V by 3 bases; bases with no gene match: 11. The DNA of the CDR3 is TGTGCCAGCAGTGATACCTTAGCGGGAGGGAGAGAGGAGCAGTACTTC. Translation gives CASSDTLAGGREEQYF.

CDR3 in DNA: TGCAGTGTTCCGACAGGGAACCTCTACAATGAGCAGTTCTTC. This encodes CSVPTGNLYNEQFF. The chain joins TRBV20-1 to TRBJ2-1; TRBD1 agrees at 7 bases. The germline gives CDR1 DFQATT, CDR2 SNEGSKA (reference sequence). This CDR3 contains 14 residues. The V gene end was trimmed by 7 bases and the J gene end by 3 bases; junction bases not matched to a gene: 9.

This clonotype has a count of ten or more. J is TRBJ2-1 and V is TRBV19, with 13 positions matching TRBD2. There are 16 residues in the CDR3. Germline CDR1 reads LNHDA; CDR2 reads SQIVND (reference sequence). The J segment lost 7 bases and the V segment lost 2 bases, leaving 5 bases of the junction unmatched. CDR3 protein: CASSIHSGLAGNEQFF. CDR3 DNA sequence: TGTGCCAGTAGTATACACTCGGGACTAGCGGGAAATGAGCAGTTCTTC.

There are a few counts of this clonotype. The chain combines TRBV20-1 with TRBJ2-5, with no clear D. Trimming pared 2 bases from V and 7 bases from J, leaving 11 bases between. This CDR3 region has 12 residues. CDR1 is DFQATT and CDR2 is SNEGSKA in the germline V gene (reference sequence). CDR3 nucleotides: TGCAGTGCTAGAACGAACACGGGGACCCAGTACTTC. Encoded protein: CSARTNTGTQYF.

The chain is built from TRBV7-9 and TRBJ2-7; 9 nucleotides line up with TRBD2. Germline values: CDR1 SEHNR, CDR2 FQNEAQ (reference sequence). CDR3 size: 17 residues. Losses at the gene ends were 3 bases for V and 0 bases for J; bases not matched to a gene: 9. CDR3 sequence (DNA): TGTGCCAGCAGCTTCCTAGCTAGCGGGGATAGCTCCTACGAGCAGTACTTC. Translation: CASSFLASGDSSYEQYF.